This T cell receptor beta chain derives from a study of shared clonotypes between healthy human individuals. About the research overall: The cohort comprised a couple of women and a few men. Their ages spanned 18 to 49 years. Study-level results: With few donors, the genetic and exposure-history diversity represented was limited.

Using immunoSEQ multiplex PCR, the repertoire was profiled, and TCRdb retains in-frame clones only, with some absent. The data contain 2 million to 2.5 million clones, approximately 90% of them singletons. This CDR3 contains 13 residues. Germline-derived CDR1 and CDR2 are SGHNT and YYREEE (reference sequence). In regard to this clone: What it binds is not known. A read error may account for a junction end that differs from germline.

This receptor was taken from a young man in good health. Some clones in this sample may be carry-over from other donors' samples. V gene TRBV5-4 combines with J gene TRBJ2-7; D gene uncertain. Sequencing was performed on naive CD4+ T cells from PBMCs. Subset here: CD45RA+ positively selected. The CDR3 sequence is CASSFGEKDRANF. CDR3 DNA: TGTGCCAGCAGCTTTGGTGAAAAGGACCGGGCGAACTTC.